This T cell receptor (beta chain) was documented in a study of cytomegalovirus exposure and HLA in healthy donors. Broader study findings: For TCR beta chains, V- and J-gene trimming was later linked to a missense DCLRE1C variant. A prior analysis recorded that most TCR beta V segments were productive about 90% or about 30% of the time. Some V segments (TRBV6-2 and TRBV6-3 among them) were excluded as indistinguishable.

Researchers ran the PCR with 60 Vbeta and 13 Jbeta primers. Sequenced by immunoSEQ multiplex PCR; TCRdb stores in-frame clones only, minus some. The table includes about 140,000 clones, about three quarters detected once. Comments on this clone: Its antigen is as yet unknown.

With 7 bases removed from V and 3 bases from J, the gap between germline ends came to 10 bases. The CDR3 loop spans 13 amino acids. Germline V gene data show CDR1 as MNHEY and CDR2 as SVGAGI. The chain is built from TRBV6-5 and TRBJ1-5; a possible D gene is TRBD1 (5 bases). This clonotype was obtained from a male donor in good health and CMV-seropositive. Specimen: PBMCs. CDR3 region: CASTQGPNQPQHF. The CDR3 DNA follows: TGTGCCAGCACCCAGGGTCCCAATCAGCCCCAGCATTTT.